This T cell receptor (beta chain) came from a study of response to subunit inactivated influenza vaccine. MiXCR was run by TCRdb on the RT-PCR reads, yielding one entry per CDR3 protein. Altogether approximately 570,000 distinct CDR3 sequences are present, around 8% being singletons, with the ten largest covering 10% to 15%. This CDR3 spans 14 amino acids. Per germline, CDR1 MNHNS and CDR2 SASEGT. With 8 bases removed from V and 1 base from J, the gap between germline ends came to 15 bases. The starting material was PBMCs from blood, obtained roughly 24 months after vaccination. V gene TRBV6-1 combines with J gene TRBJ2-7, with no clear D. This receptor was obtained from a man between 50 and 69 years old who received an inactivated influenza vaccine. The chain's CDR3 is CASRRETNSYEQYF. CDR3 in DNA: TGTGCCAGCCGCCGTGAGACGAATTCCTACGAGCAGTACTTC.